The entry below describes one T cell receptor beta chain. What it binds is unknown. Sequencing used immunoSEQ multiplex PCR; TCRdb keeps in-frame clones, though not all of them. This repertoire shows about 86,000 clones, around 90% found once; its top ten account for around 2%. The data were taken from a study of T cell responses to AZD1222 COVID-19 vaccine. Study-wide results and caveats: AZD1222 recipients seropositive at baseline numbered only six. Increased Spike-specific TCR breadth and depth were observed after two AZD1222 doses. Spike was spanned by vaccine-associated CD4 TCRs, which were dominant at 160-218 and 743-854. There were mostly white British donors and more females than males, and clonal diversity was possibly underestimated.

Germline CDR1 LNHNV, CDR2 YYDKDF (reference sequence). This CDR3 has 16 amino acids. V lost 3 bases, J lost 0 bases, and 5 bases stayed unmatched. This TCR derives from an adult in good health. The source was peripheral blood, collected on day 0 of AZD1222 vaccination. The chain is built from TRBV15 and TRBJ2-3, with 8 bases matching TRBD1. The CDR3 sequence: CATSSTTGASTDTQYF. CDR3 coding DNA: TGTGCCACCAGCAGTACGACAGGGGCGAGCACAGATACGCAGTATTTT.